The 27 T cell receptor beta chains presented below share a single source sample, sequenced in a study of blood T cell repertoires in COVID-19. Libraries were prepared by immunoSEQ multiplex PCR; TCRdb keeps only in-frame clonotypes and omits some of them. The profile shows about 400,000 clones, 80% to 90% of them singletons. Sequencing was performed on peripheral blood. These receptors all stem from a woman aged 25 to 39 with active or convalescent COVID-19.

This chain connects TRBV6-5 to TRBJ2-1; 9 nucleotides agree with TRBD2. V was clipped by 9 bases and J by 9 bases; unmatched bases: 12. The CDR3 sequence is 14 residues long. Germline values: CDR1 MNHEY, CDR2 SVGAGI. In DNA, the CDR3 is TGTGCCAGTTCCGGGCTAGCGGGAACGTCTGAGCAGTTCTTC. Its translation is CASSGLAGTSEQFF.

The CDR3 DNA reads TGTGCCAGCAGTTACCTGGACAGGGGTCAGGGAAAACTGTTTTTT. Translating gives CASSYLDRGQGKLFF. J is TRBJ1-4 and V is TRBV6-5, with 9 bases lining up with TRBD1. The V and J ends lost 2 bases and 10 bases, in that order; junction bases with no gene match: 8. The length of the CDR3 is 15 residues. Per germline, CDR1 MNHEY and CDR2 SVGAGI.

This clone was counted between two and nine times. This chain connects TRBV6-5 to TRBJ1-2; D ambiguous. Trimming stripped 6 bases from V and 4 bases from J, with 15 bases between. This CDR3 is 14 amino acids long. Germline V CDR1 and CDR2: MNHEY, SVGAGI. The DNA of the CDR3 is TGTGCCAGCAGCCTCGATTATCGGGGCTATGGCTACACCTTC. Its translation is CASSLDYRGYGYTF.

The chain links TRBV19 to TRBJ2-3; TRBD1 aligns across 10 bases. Germline CDR1 LNHDA, CDR2 SQIVND (reference sequence). The ends lost 7 bases at V and 6 bases at J; junction bases unmatched: 7. The CDR3 covers 14 residues. For the CDR3, the DNA is TGTGCCAGTACCGGGACAGGGGTGACTGATACGCAGTATTTT. Translation: CASTGTGVTDTQYF.

The rearrangement uses TRBV2 and TRBJ1-2; D remains ambiguous. CDR3 length: 14 residues. Trimming shortened V by 6 bases and J by 3 bases, and 14 bases separated the two germline ends. Germline CDR1 and CDR2: SNHLY and FYNNEI. The CDR3 nucleotides are TGTGCCAGCAGAATTGAGCAGCTAGACTATGGCTACACCTTC. Its translation: CASRIEQLDYGYTF. The whole variable domain, filled in from reference TRBV2 and TRBJ1-2, reads EPEVTQTPSHQVTQMGQEVILRCVPISNHLYFYWYRQILGQKVEFLVSFYNNEISEKSEIFDDQFSVERPDGSNFTLKIRSTKLEDSAMYFCASRIEQLDYGYTFGSGTRLTVV.

This clone has just one count. The chain carries TRBV29-1 and TRBJ2-3; D might be TRBD1 (6 bases). CDR3 length equals 15 residues. V was cut by 7 bases and J by 2 bases, with 19 bases left in between. Germline V CDR1 and CDR2: SQVTM, ANQGSEA. CDR3 sequence: CSATKAGASTDTQYF. The CDR3 DNA reads as TGCAGCGCCACGAAAGCAGGGGCCTCCACAGATACGCAGTATTTT.

The V gene is TRBV11-1, the J gene TRBJ2-1; D uncertain. CDR1 and CDR2 (germline): SGHAT, FQDESV (reference sequence). The CDR3 has 14 amino acids. Deletions cut 3 bases from V and 3 bases from J, with 9 bases between. This CDR3 reads CASSFSEDYNEQFF. CDR3 bases: TGTGCCAGCAGCTTCAGTGAGGACTACAATGAGCAGTTCTTC. Full variable domain (rest looked up from reference TRBV11-1 and TRBJ2-1): EAEVAQSPRYKITEKSQAVAFWCDPISGHATLYWYRQILGQGPELLVQFQDESVVDDSQLPKDRFSAERLKGVDSTLKIQPAELGDSAMYLCASSFSEDYNEQFFGPGTRLTVL.

This clone was recorded a few times. In nucleotides, the CDR3 is TGTGCCAGCAGCGAGGATGGGACAGGGTATAATGAAGCTTTCTTT. This sequence encodes CASSEDGTGYNEAFF. The V gene is TRBV6-5, the J gene TRBJ1-1; 9 nucleotides agree with TRBD1. Germline V gene sequence: CDR1 MNHEY, CDR2 SVGAGI. The junction had 12 bases not matched to a gene; V was cut back by 6 bases and J by 7 bases. The CDR3 spans 15 residues.

This chain connects TRBV12-3 or TRBV12-4 to TRBJ1-6; D gene uncertain. V was shortened by 7 bases and J by 13 bases, with 11 bases between the two germline ends. This CDR3 has 11 residues. CDR3 sequence (DNA): TGTGCCAGCACCAGAAGTGGCCCCCTCCACTTT. Translating it yields CASTRSGPLHF.

This chain links TRBV5-1 with TRBJ1-4; tentative D call: TRBD1 (5 bases). Germline V gene sequence: CDR1 SGHRS, CDR2 YFSETQ. The CDR3 has 15 amino acids. V lost 4 bases to trimming and J lost 2 bases, with 12 bases between them. The CDR3 region is CASSGGAGTNEKLFF. The CDR3 region has the DNA TGCGCCAGCAGCGGCGGGGCCGGTACTAATGAAAAACTGTTTTTT.

The chain is built from TRBV6-6 and TRBJ1-3, with TRBD1 as a possible D gene (5 bases). Per germline, CDR1 MNHNY and CDR2 SVGAGI (reference sequence). V shed 10 bases and J shed 0 bases, with 16 bases lying between them. The CDR3 is 15 residues long. The CDR3: CATREGISSGNTIYF. The CDR3 coding sequence is TGTGCCACACGGGAGGGGATAAGCTCTGGAAACACCATATATTTT.

The J gene is TRBJ1-1, the V gene TRBV4-2, with 9 positions matching TRBD1. V lost 4 bases and J lost 3; bases outside the gene matches: 9. Germline V gene sequence: CDR1 LGHNA, CDR2 YNFKEQ. The CDR3 is 16 amino acids. The CDR3 region has the DNA TGTGCCAGCAGCCCTGGACAGGGGAGTGCTTACACTGAAGCTTTCTTT. Its translation is CASSPGQGSAYTEAFF.

Concerning this clone: This CDR3 is also generated by other DNA sequences in the sample. The chain links TRBV20-1 to TRBJ2-5, with a possible D match to TRBD2 (5 bases). This CDR3 has 13 residues. Trimming removed 3 bases from V and 1 base from J, with 9 bases in between. Germline V gene data show CDR1 as DFQATT and CDR2 as SNEGSKA (reference sequence). CDR3 sequence: CSASRTGQETQYF. The DNA of the CDR3 is TGCAGTGCTAGTAGGACTGGCCAAGAGACCCAGTACTTC.

The V call is TRBV19, the J call TRBJ2-3, with D tentatively TRBD2 (6 bases). Germline values: CDR1 LNHDA, CDR2 SQIVND (reference sequence). This CDR3 is 16 amino acids long. Between the trimmed V and J ends, which lost 2 bases and 1 base, there was a span of 13 bases. The CDR3 here is CASSITGGSGTDTQYF. The CDR3 coding sequence is TGTGCCAGTAGTATAACAGGAGGGAGCGGCACAGATACGCAGTATTTT.

The chain links TRBV19 to TRBJ1-5, with D uncertain. Germline V lookup: CDR1 LNHDA, CDR2 SQIVND (reference sequence). The CDR3 runs 15 residues. Trimming took 1 base from V and 2 from J, leaving 9 bases between them. CDR3 in DNA: TGTGCCAGTAGTATAGGGTTACGGGGCAATCAGCCCCAGCATTTT. This sequence encodes CASSIGLRGNQPQHF.

This chain connects TRBV5-6 to TRBJ2-5; 7 nucleotides match TRBD1. The CDR3 consists of 12 residues. V lost 5 bases, J lost 2 bases, and 0 bases stayed unmatched. Germline V gene data show CDR1 as SGHDT and CDR2 as YYEEEE. The CDR3 loop reads CASRTGQETQYF. The CDR3, as DNA: TGTGCCAGCAGGACAGGGCAAGAGACCCAGTACTTC.

This chain connects TRBV5-4 to TRBJ1-1; D may be TRBD1 (5 bases). The V gene lost 5 bases and the J gene lost 1 base, with 9 bases spanning the gap. CDR3 length equals 13 residues. Germline V gene data show CDR1 as SGHNT and CDR2 as YYREEE (reference sequence). CDR3 residues: CASRNQGNTEAFF. CDR3 sequence (DNA): TGTGCCAGCAGAAACCAGGGGAACACTGAAGCTTTCTTT.

The CDR3 loop reads CASSPRDTPPYGYTF. In DNA, the CDR3 is TGTGCCAGCTCACCCAGGGATACTCCTCCCTATGGCTACACCTTC. The chain employs TRBV18 and TRBJ1-2; D perhaps matches TRBD1 (5 bases). This CDR3 has 15 residues. The V end lost 3 bases, the J end lost 4 bases, and 15 bases lay between the germline ends. The germline gives CDR1 KGHSH, CDR2 LQKENI.

The J gene is TRBJ1-4, the V gene TRBV29-1; TRBD1 matches at 9 bases. V lost 5 bases and J lost 10; bases outside the gene matches: 2. Germline loops: CDR1 SQVTM, CDR2 ANQGSEA. CDR3 length equals 11 residues. Here the CDR3 reads CSVQGQGKLFF. The CDR3, as DNA: TGCAGCGTTCAGGGACAGGGAAAACTGTTTTTT.

The count of this clone is one. The V and J genes are TRBV2 and TRBJ1-5, with no clear D. CDR3 size: 16 residues. Germline V gene sequence: CDR1 SNHLY, CDR2 FYNNEI. V gave up 1 base and J gave up 0 bases, with 10 bases separating them. CDR3 amino acids: CASSEGQVNSNQPQHF. The DNA of the CDR3 is TGTGCCAGCAGTGAAGGTCAGGTAAATAGCAATCAGCCCCAGCATTTT.

The chain couples TRBV4-1 to TRBJ1-2; the match to TRBD1 covers 10 bases. V shed 2 bases and J 7 bases; nucleotides not matched to a gene: 4. Per the germline V gene, CDR1 is MGHRA and CDR2 is YSYEKL. CDR3 size: 14 residues. The CDR3 DNA is TGCGCCAGCAGCCAACCGGGACAGGGGCTTGGCTACACCTTC. This gives the protein CASSQPGQGLGYTF.

This chain uses TRBV24-1 with TRBJ2-1, with 8 bases that match TRBD1. The CDR3 runs 15 residues. Trimming removed 3 bases from V and 8 bases from J; junction bases left unmatched: 8. CDR1 KGHDR and CDR2 SFDVKD come from the germline V gene. CDR3 bases: TGTGCCACCAGTGATCCCGGGACAGGTCTTTATGAGCAGTTCTTC. Amino acid sequence: CATSDPGTGLYEQFF.

The chain couples TRBV6-5 to TRBJ2-5, with TRBD1 matching over 9 bases. Per the germline V gene, CDR1 is MNHEY and CDR2 is SVGAGI. With 5 bases clipped from V and 5 bases from J, the junction kept 9 bases outside the gene matches. The CDR3 totals 15 residues. CDR3 protein: CASSPDRDREETQYF. The CDR3 nucleotides are TGTGCCAGCAGTCCCGACCGGGACAGGGAGGAGACCCAGTACTTC.

CDR3 bases: TGCGCCAAAACAGGGGGCGCGAACTACGAGCAGTACTTC. Encoded protein: CAKTGGANYEQYF. The V and J genes are TRBV23-1 and TRBJ2-7; 9 nucleotides match TRBD1. TRBV23-1 is sorted into the ORF group, with uncertain function. V was pared by 10 bases and J by 3 bases, with 7 bases of the junction left unmatched. This CDR3 region has 13 residues.

V and J are TRBV6-1 and TRBJ2-1, with D uncertain. V lost 1 base to trimming and J lost 6 bases, with 7 bases between them. Looked up from germline, CDR1 is MNHNS and CDR2 is SASEGT. CDR3 length equals 13 residues. The CDR3 DNA reads as TGTGCCAGCAGTGAAGGGCTAGTCAATGAGCAGTTCTTC. Encoded protein: CASSEGLVNEQFF.

This chain connects TRBV25-1 to TRBJ1-1; 7 nucleotides align to TRBD1. Germline V gene data show CDR1 as MGHDK and CDR2 as SYGVNS. CDR3 size: 15 residues. Trimming cost V 5 bases and J 3 bases; bases outside gene matches: 9. This chain's CDR3 is CASSPQGGVDTEAFF. CDR3 in DNA: TGTGCCAGCAGTCCCCAGGGGGGAGTCGACACTGAAGCTTTCTTT.

The chain links TRBV5-1 to TRBJ1-6; no reliable D call. The CDR3 has 13 residues. Germline lookup yields CDR1 SGHRS and CDR2 YFSETQ. V gave up 0 bases and J gave up 10 bases, with 8 bases separating them. The CDR3 loop is CASSLDGSSPLHF. For the CDR3, the DNA is TGCGCCAGCAGCTTGGACGGGAGCTCACCCCTCCACTTT.